Presented here are 12 T cell receptor beta chains from one specimen sequenced in a study of blood T cells in healthy people across ages. Next came a second PCR, run for roughly 6 to 11 cycles, which used a sample-barcoded 5' primer along with a J-beta primer mix. Each CDR3 protein is one row after TCRdb ran MiXCR on the 5' RACE reads. The sample has 710,000 or so distinct CDR3 sequences; roughly 32% are singletons. The source material was blood. These receptors originate from a woman older than 75 in good health.

V usage is TRBV7-3 and J usage is TRBJ2-1, with D possibly matching TRBD2 (6 bases). The CDR3 covers 16 residues. Germline V CDR1 and CDR2: SGHTA, FQGTGA. V was cut by 6 bases and J by 4 bases, with 19 bases left in between. The CDR3 protein is CASSNQKGGRYNEQFF. The CDR3 region has the DNA TGTGCCAGCAGTAATCAAAAGGGAGGCAGGTACAATGAGCAGTTCTTC. Full variable domain (outside the CDR3, taken from reference TRBV7-3 and TRBJ2-1): GAGVSQTPSNKVTEKGKYVELRCDPISGHTALYWYRQSLGQGPEFLIYFQGTGAADDSGLPNDRFFAVRPEGSVSTLKIQRTERGDSAVYLCASSNQKGGRYNEQFFGPGTRLTVL.

This clonotype was detected many times. The genes are TRBV3-1 and TRBJ2-1, with TRBD2 identical over 8 bases. The germline gives CDR1 LGHDT, CDR2 YNNKEL (reference sequence). V lost 4 bases, J lost 2 bases, and 4 bases stayed unmatched. The CDR3 length is 15 residues. The CDR3 DNA is TGTGCCAGCAGCCGTTCAGCGGGGGCCTACAATGAGCAGTTCTTC. Amino acid sequence: CASSRSAGAYNEQFF.

To note about this clonotype: One junction end does not reproduce the germline sequence, and a read error may be involved. The chain employs TRBV11-2 and TRBJ1-2; maybe TRBD1 (5 bases). The germline V gene has CDR1 SGHAT and CDR2 FQNNGV. The length of the CDR3 is 13 residues. The DNA for the CDR3 is TGTACCAGCAGGACGTGGGGGGATCATGGCTACACCTTC. This sequence encodes CTSRTWGDHGYTF.

The sample holds many counts of this clonotype. The chain employs TRBV20-1 and TRBJ2-5; D might be TRBD1 (5 bases). The CDR3 length is 12 residues. Germline CDR1 DFQATT, CDR2 SNEGSKA (reference sequence). V was pared by 3 bases and J by 5 bases, with 10 bases between. The CDR3 is CSASRGAETQYF. CDR3 sequence (DNA): TGCAGTGCTAGCCGTGGGGCCGAGACCCAGTACTTC.

This clonotype was observed once. This clone may be a read error of a much larger clone one base away. J is TRBJ2-1 and V is TRBV12-3 or TRBV12-4; tentative D call: TRBD1 (6 bases). The CDR3 consists of 15 residues. CDR3 sequence (DNA): TGTGCCAGCAGTAGAACCACAGGGCTCTACAATGGGCAGTTCTTC. Translating gives CASSRTTGLYNGQFF.

This clonotype was found a few times. The J gene is TRBJ1-5, the V gene TRBV21-1; the table's D call, TRBD1, has no DNA check behind it. TRBV21-1 is a pseudogene. The CDR3 has 15 residues. CDR3 sequence reads: CASSEPGTGFGAQHF. CDR3 sequence (DNA): TGTGCCAGCAGCGAACCCGGGACCGGGTTCGGGGCCCAGCATTTT.

Comments on this clonotype: A read error may explain this, as a much larger clone is one base away. The rearrangement links TRBV10-3 to TRBJ1-1, with 7 positions matching TRBD1. Germline lookup yields CDR1 ENHRY and CDR2 SYGVKD. Germline trimming cut 10 bases from V and 1 base from J; bases unmatched to any gene: 6. This CDR3 is built from 13 residues. CDR3 protein: CARKQGKNTEAFF. CDR3 coding DNA: TGTGCCAGGAAACAGGGGAAGAACACTGAAGCTTTCTTT.

A note on this clonotype: A read error may be the cause here, since a much bigger clone is one base away. The chain joins TRBV3-1 to TRBJ1-2; D ambiguous. CDR3 length equals 12 residues. CDR1 is LGHDT and CDR2 is YNNKEL in the germline V gene (reference sequence). CDR3 coding DNA: TGTGCCAGCGGCCAAACAGCGAATGGCTACACCTTC. It yields the protein CASGQTANGYTF.

This clonotype turned up a few times. A much larger clone sits a single nucleotide away, making a read error possible. The chain carries TRBV5-1 and TRBJ2-4; TRBD2 is a possible D gene (5 bases). Judging by the DNA end, TRBJ2-7 fits better; the J call may be wrong. The CDR3 consists of 15 residues. Germline CDR1 SGHRS, CDR2 YFSETQ. CDR3 in amino acids: CASSLGDEGKYEQYF. Written as DNA, the CDR3 is TGCGCCAGCAGCTTGGGGGATGAGGGTAAATACGAGCAGTACTTC.

The rearrangement links TRBV7-2 to TRBJ2-7; a weak D match, TRBD2 (6 bases). CDR3 length equals 14 residues. V was cut by 2 bases and J by 6 bases, with 14 bases left in between. Germline assignment: CDR1 SGHTA and CDR2 FQGNSA. In nucleotides, the CDR3 is TGTGCCAGCAGCTTATCACAGGCCGGGGGCGAGCAGTACTTC. Translating gives CASSLSQAGGEQYF.

The chain has TRBV6-2 or TRBV6-3 and TRBJ2-3; 10 nucleotides line up with TRBD2. In germline, CDR1 is MNHEY, CDR2 SVGEGT. V trimming: 3 bases; J trimming: 2 bases; junction bases outside the gene matches: 14. The CDR3 spans 19 residues. The CDR3 bases are TGTGCCAGCAGTTATCGCACTATAAGCGGGAGGGCCGCCACAGATACGCAGTATTTT. Translated, it gives CASSYRTISGRAATDTQYF.

A few counts support this clonotype. The chain links TRBV5-1 to TRBJ1-1, with 8 nucleotides matching TRBD1. CDR3 size: 15 residues. Trimming cost V 6 bases and J 0 bases; bases outside gene matches: 7. CDR1 is SGHRS and CDR2 is YFSETQ in the germline V gene. In DNA form, the CDR3 reads TGCGCCAGCACTAAGGACAGGGCGATGAACACTGAAGCTTTCTTT. Translation gives CASTKDRAMNTEAFF. The variable domain in full, completed from reference TRBV5-1 and TRBJ1-1, reads KAGVTQTPRYLIKTRGQQVTLSCSPISGHRSVSWYQQTPGQGLQFLFEYFSETQRNKGNFPGRFSGRQFSNSRSEMNVSTLELGDSALYLCASTKDRAMNTEAFFGQGTRLTVV.